These 16 T cell receptor beta chains were all obtained from the same sample, sequenced in a study of shared clonotypes between healthy human individuals. The assay was immunoSEQ multiplex PCR, and TCRdb's table has in-frame clones only and misses some. The sample consists of some 1,400,000 clones, approximately 96% of them appearing once. The sequenced material came from naive CD4+ T cells sorted from blood. Regarding subset: CD45RA+ positively selected. The receptors come from a man aged 25-40 years in good health.

This chain links TRBV30 with TRBJ2-7; D unclear. CDR1 is GTSNPN and CDR2 is SVGIG in the germline V gene (reference sequence). The CDR3 covers 11 residues. Trimming pared 3 bases from V and 4 bases from J, leaving 7 bases between. CDR3 loop: CAWRLEYEQYF. In DNA form, the CDR3 reads TGTGCCTGGAGGCTAGAATACGAGCAGTACTTC.

The genes are TRBV11-2 and TRBJ1-2; D is uncertain. V gave up 1 base and J gave up 0 bases, with 15 bases separating them. Germline V gene sequence: CDR1 SGHAT, CDR2 FQNNGV. There are 17 residues in the CDR3. CDR3 in amino acids: CASSLGGWYQANYGYTF. CDR3 bases: TGTGCCAGCAGCTTAGGAGGGTGGTACCAGGCTAACTATGGCTACACCTTC.

Points on this clone: The sample carries other DNA sequences with the same CDR3. V and J are TRBV28 and TRBJ1-1; D gene ambiguous. Germline-derived CDR1 and CDR2 are MDHEN and SYDVKM. CDR3 length equals 14 residues. V dropped 0 bases and J dropped 1 base, with 6 bases sitting between them. CDR3 coding DNA: TGTGCCAGCAGTTTATGGGGGAAGAACACTGAAGCTTTCTTT. This translates into CASSLWGKNTEAFF.

The genes are TRBV30 and TRBJ2-3; D gene uncertain. Trimming cost V 4 bases and J 5 bases, with 10 bases left between them. The CDR3 spans 12 residues. The germline V gene has CDR1 GTSNPN and CDR2 SVGIG (reference sequence). CDR3 DNA sequence: TGTGCCTGGACGCCCAAACAAGATACGCAGTATTTT. Translated: CAWTPKQDTQYF.

The chain couples TRBV2 to TRBJ1-1; 7 bases agree with TRBD1. V shed 5 bases, J shed 5 bases, and the junction held 8 bases outside the gene matches. This CDR3 region has 14 residues. From germline, CDR1 is SNHLY and CDR2 FYNNEI. CDR3 bases: TGTGCCAGCAGTCTGGCCAGGGGGGGGACTGAAGCTTTCTTT. It specifies CASSLARGGTEAFF.

V is TRBV5-4 and J is TRBJ2-1; D remains unclear. This CDR3 has 14 residues. Trimming removed 2 bases from V and 6 bases from J, with 12 bases in between. Germline CDR1 reads SGHNT; CDR2 reads YYREEE (reference sequence). The CDR3 spells CASSLWAGANEQFF. For the CDR3, the DNA is TGTGCCAGCAGCTTATGGGCTGGCGCCAATGAGCAGTTCTTC.

The CDR3 region has the DNA TGTGCCAGCAGCCTGGTCGGGACAGGGATCTACGAGCAGTACTTC. This translates into CASSLVGTGIYEQYF. The genes are TRBV5-8 and TRBJ2-7; 9 bases align to TRBD1. J gave up 3 bases and V 4 bases, and 8 bases lay outside the gene matches. The CDR3 loop spans 15 amino acids. The germline CDR1 and CDR2 sequences are SGHTS and YDEGEE.

With regard to this clone: Other DNA variants within this sample encode the same CDR3. This chain joins TRBV28 and TRBJ2-7; D remains ambiguous. Trimming took 2 bases from V and 0 from J, leaving 5 bases between them. CDR3 length: 13 residues. Germline V lookup: CDR1 MDHEN, CDR2 SYDVKM. The CDR3 region is CASSLTASYEQYF. CDR3 in DNA: TGTGCCAGCAGTTTAACAGCCTCCTACGAGCAGTACTTC.

The rearrangement uses TRBV9 and TRBJ2-2; 8 bases map to TRBD2. Germline V lookup: CDR1 SGDLS, CDR2 YYNGEE. V lost 0 bases and J lost 4; bases outside the gene matches: 5. The CDR3 is 16 amino acids. The CDR3 DNA sequence: TGTGCCAGCAGCGTAGTGGCGGGAGGTGGCACCGGGGAGCTGTTTTTT. It specifies CASSVVAGGGTGELFF.

The J gene is TRBJ2-7, the V gene TRBV11-3; the D gene is possibly TRBD2 (6 bases). The CDR3 has 12 amino acids. Between the trimmed V and J ends, which lost 5 bases and 6 bases, there was a span of 11 bases. CDR1 and CDR2 (germline): SGHNT, YENEEA. The CDR3 sequence: CASSPTSFEQYF. CDR3 sequence (DNA): TGTGCCAGCAGCCCGACTAGTTTCGAGCAGTACTTC.

The rearrangement uses TRBV10-1 and TRBJ2-5, with a possible D match to TRBD1 (6 bases). Germline V gives CDR1 WNHNN, CDR2 SYGVQD (reference sequence). The CDR3 is 14 residues long. V lost 8 bases and J 3 bases, leaving 16 bases between the germline ends. CDR3 loop: CASYRQVLKETQYF. The CDR3 nucleotides are TGCGCCAGCTATAGACAGGTTCTTAAAGAGACCCAGTACTTC.

CDR3 loop: CASSQRREVVGAFF. CDR3 nucleotides: TGCGCCAGCAGCCAAAGACGAGAGGTAGTGGGAGCTTTCTTT. The chain has TRBV4-1 and TRBJ1-1; D gene ambiguous. Germline CDR1 is MGHRA and CDR2 is YSYEKL. The CDR3 has 14 amino acids. V dropped 2 bases and J dropped 10 bases, with 17 bases sitting between them.

J is TRBJ1-1 and V is TRBV2; D possibly corresponds to TRBD1 (6 bases). The CDR3 consists of 15 residues. V gave up 5 bases and J gave up 4 bases, with 17 bases separating them. Looked up from germline, CDR1 is SNHLY and CDR2 is FYNNEI. Here the CDR3 DNA reads TGTGCCAGCAGTTTAGCCGAGGGGGTGATCACTGAAGCTTTCTTT. Protein: CASSLAEGVITEAFF.

This chain links TRBV29-1 with TRBJ1-5, with TRBD1 identical over 8 bases. V dropped 3 bases and J dropped 0; count of bases not matched to a gene: 1. CDR1 and CDR2 (germline): SQVTM, ANQGSEA. The CDR3 has 14 amino acids. The CDR3 protein is CSVETGASNQPQHF. In nucleotides, the CDR3 is TGCAGCGTTGAGACAGGGGCTAGCAATCAGCCCCAGCATTTT.

The chain combines TRBV19 with TRBJ2-5; 8 bases are shared with TRBD1. With V trimmed by 4 bases and J by 5 bases, 18 bases remained unmatched. Germline lookup yields CDR1 LNHDA and CDR2 SQIVND (reference sequence). This CDR3 comprises 18 residues. The CDR3 DNA is TGTGCCAGTAGTAGGAAGGGTCCCCGGACAGGGACCTGGGAGACCCAGTACTTC. Amino acids: CASSRKGPRTGTWETQYF.

The gene calls are TRBV5-1 and TRBJ1-4; 7 nucleotides align to TRBD1. There are 15 residues in the CDR3. Germline trimming cut 0 bases from V and 8 bases from J; bases unmatched to any gene: 7. Germline V gene lookup returns CDR1 SGHRS and CDR2 YFSETQ. Here the CDR3 reads CASSLVGTDGEKLFF. As DNA, the CDR3 is TGCGCCAGCAGCTTGGTCGGGACAGATGGCGAAAAACTGTTTTTT.